This T cell receptor beta chain derives from a study of identical twins. Worth noting for this clonotype: Its specificity is not known.

TCRdb independently ran MiXCR on the 5' RACE reads; one entry per CDR3 protein. The repertoire holds over 600,000 distinct CDR3 sequences, with approximately 22% as singletons. The germline V gene encodes CDR1 SGHRS and CDR2 YFSETQ. The CDR3 length is 15 residues. Germline trimming cut 1 base from V and 3 bases from J; bases unmatched to any gene: 3. Broader study findings: Compared with models, monozygotic twins showed more out-of-frame TCR alpha sharing.

This sample also appeared in a second study, on T cells expressing NK-cell markers. From that paper: Sorted T-cell subsets CD3+CD56+NKG2C+, CD3+CD56+NKG2C- and CD3+CD56-NKG2C+ were TCR beta-sequenced. For four donors, these clonotypes were likewise the leading ones in the CD3+CD56-NKG2C+ fraction.

The chain joins TRBV5-1 to TRBJ2-7; 11 bases align to TRBD2. Sequencing was done on a sample of PBMCs. The sequence derives from a woman younger than 35 in good health. The CDR3 DNA sequence: TGCGCCAGCAGCTTGTCGACTAGCGGGGTCTACGAGCAGTACTTC. It codes for CASSLSTSGVYEQYF. Looking up the rest from reference TRBV5-1 and TRBJ2-7 gives the full variable domain: KAGVTQTPRYLIKTRGQQVTLSCSPISGHRSVSWYQQTPGQGLQFLFEYFSETQRNKGNFPGRFSGRQFSNSRSEMNVSTLELGDSALYLCASSLSTSGVYEQYFGPGTRLTVT.